A single sample gave rise to the 31 T cell receptor beta chains below, sequenced in a study of blood T cells in healthy people across ages. The authors ran a second PCR of roughly 6 to 11 cycles using a sample-barcoded 5' primer and a J-beta primer mix. In TCRdb, the 5' RACE reads were re-called with MiXCR into one record per CDR3 protein. The table lists hundreds of thousands of distinct CDR3 sequences, roughly 20% of them singletons. Sample: blood. Source of these receptors: a man between 65 and 79 years old in good health.

V usage is TRBV9 and J usage is TRBJ1-2; possibly TRBD1 for D (6 bases). CDR1 and CDR2 (germline): SGDLS, YYNGEE. Between the trimmed V and J ends, which lost 2 bases and 0 bases, there was a span of 14 bases. The CDR3 has 16 amino acids. The CDR3 protein is CASSVVTGPANYGYTF. The CDR3 nucleotides are TGTGCCAGCAGCGTCGTAACAGGGCCAGCTAACTATGGCTACACCTTC. Using reference TRBV9 and TRBJ1-2 for the parts outside the CDR3, the full variable domain is DSGVTQTPKHLITATGQRVTLRCSPRSGDLSVYWYQQSLDQGLQFLIQYYNGEERAKGNILERFSAQQFPDLHSELNLSSLELGDSALYFCASSVVTGPANYGYTFGSGTRLTVV.

This clonotype has only a few counts. The gene calls are TRBV5-1 and TRBJ2-1, with 11 bases lining up with TRBD2. The CDR3 is 19 residues long. Per the germline V gene, CDR1 is SGHRS and CDR2 is YFSETQ. V dropped 0 bases and J dropped 0; count of bases not matched to a gene: 8. CDR3: CASSLVVSGGVSSYNEQFF. CDR3 sequence (DNA): TGCGCCAGCAGCTTGGTGGTTAGCGGGGGGGTAAGCTCCTACAATGAGCAGTTCTTC.

Only a few counts were recorded for this clonotype. The rearrangement joins TRBV5-1 to TRBJ1-1, with D uncertain. This CDR3 comprises 13 residues. CDR1 and CDR2 (germline): SGHRS, YFSETQ. V was trimmed by 4 bases and J by 5 bases, leaving 12 bases between them. The CDR3 loop is CASSPSGGTEAFF. The CDR3 region has the DNA TGCGCCAGCAGCCCTTCGGGTGGGACTGAAGCTTTCTTT.

With respect to this clonotype: The junction departs from the called germline gene at one end, perhaps through a read error. V usage is TRBV28 and J usage is TRBJ2-3, with no clear D. Germline CDR1 reads MDHEN; CDR2 reads SYDVKM. The CDR3 covers 14 residues. The chain's CDR3 is CAGSNLWGTDTQYF. CDR3 in DNA: TGTGCCGGCAGTAACCTCTGGGGCACAGATACGCAGTATTTT.

This chain connects TRBV5-1 to TRBJ2-1; 7 positions match TRBD1. The germline gives CDR1 SGHRS, CDR2 YFSETQ. This CDR3 has 15 residues. V shed 5 bases, J shed 6 bases, and the junction held 11 bases outside the gene matches. CDR3 sequence reads: CASRLTGTNSNEQFF. For the CDR3, the DNA is TGCGCCAGCAGGCTGACAGGGACCAACTCCAATGAGCAGTTCTTC.

This clonotype has only a few counts. The junction differs from germline at one of its ends, possibly a read error. The V gene is TRBV20-1, the J gene TRBJ2-3; 7 bases line up with TRBD2. This CDR3 spans 15 amino acids. Germline CDR1 and CDR2: DFQATT and SNEGSKA (reference sequence). The CDR3 region has the DNA TGCAGTGCCTTAGCGTGGGTGACTAGCACAGGTACGCAGTATTTT. This sequence encodes CSALAWVTSTGTQYF.

The rearrangement links TRBV29-1 to TRBJ2-7; maybe TRBD1 (5 bases). The closer fit of TRBJ2-1 to the DNA end suggests the J call may be wrong. This CDR3 has 13 amino acids. The germline gives CDR1 SQVTM, CDR2 ANQGSEA. The CDR3 sequence: CSHKPAGPGEQFF. Here the CDR3 DNA reads TGCAGCCACAAGCCGGCAGGGCCGGGTGAGCAGTTCTTC.

This chain uses TRBV5-1 with TRBJ1-2; a possible D gene is TRBD1 (5 bases). CDR1 and CDR2 from the germline V gene are SGHRS and YFSETQ. Trimming removed 0 bases at V and 2 bases at J, with 8 bases between. This CDR3 has 14 amino acids. The CDR3: CASSLEGKNYGYTF. For the CDR3, the DNA is TGCGCCAGCAGCTTGGAGGGGAAAAACTATGGCTACACCTTC.

The gene calls are TRBV20-1 and TRBJ2-3; 11 positions agree with TRBD2. Germline V gene data show CDR1 as DFQATT and CDR2 as SNEGSKA (reference sequence). The CDR3 extends over 15 amino acids. The trim removed 0 bases at V and 6 bases at J, leaving 5 bases unmatched. CDR3 nucleotides: TGCAGTGCTAGAGATCCTAGCGGGAGGTCCGATACGCAGTATTTT. This gives the protein CSARDPSGRSDTQYF.

The V and J genes are TRBV7-2 and TRBJ2-5; 10 bases are a match to TRBD1. This CDR3 comprises 16 residues. With V trimmed by 3 bases and J by 4 bases, 8 bases remained unmatched. Germline lookup yields CDR1 SGHTA and CDR2 FQGNSA. CDR3 sequence reads: CASSLRAGTGAETQYF. In DNA, the CDR3 is TGTGCCAGCAGCTTGAGAGCCGGGACAGGGGCAGAGACCCAGTACTTC.

The chain links TRBV12-3 or TRBV12-4 to TRBJ1-3; D might be TRBD1 (5 bases). This CDR3 region has 14 residues. V shed 8 bases and J shed 4 bases, with 15 bases lying between them. CDR3 residues: CASLGQLGGNTIYF. CDR3 DNA sequence: TGTGCCAGCCTGGGGCAGCTGGGCGGAAACACCATATATTTT.

The rearrangement links TRBV12-3 or TRBV12-4 to TRBJ2-6; D may be TRBD2 (6 bases). The CDR3 loop spans 15 amino acids. Trimming shortened V by 1 base and J by 4 bases, and 8 bases separated the two germline ends. The CDR3 sequence: CASSLGGGGANVLTF. CDR3 bases: TGTGCCAGCAGTTTAGGAGGAGGGGGGGCCAACGTCCTGACTTTC.

The chain couples TRBV18 to TRBJ2-3; tentative D call: TRBD1 (7 bases). Trimming left V 6 bases short and J 5 bases short, with 21 bases between. The CDR3 totals 16 residues. Germline lookup yields CDR1 KGHSH and CDR2 LQKENI. The CDR3 loop is CASSLRGVHEGDTQYF. DNA of the CDR3: TGTGCCAGCTCCCTCAGGGGGGTCCACGAGGGAGATACGCAGTATTTT. The variable domain in full, completed from reference TRBV18 and TRBJ2-3, reads NAGVMQNPRHLVRRRGQEARLRCSPMKGHSHVYWYRQLPEEGLKFMVYLQKENIIDESGMPKERFSAEFPKEGPSILRIQQVVRGDSAAYFCASSLRGVHEGDTQYFGPGTRLTVL.

The chain is built from TRBV20-1 and TRBJ2-5; D is unclear. With 0 bases removed from V and 2 bases from J, the gap between germline ends came to 4 bases. Germline loops: CDR1 DFQATT, CDR2 SNEGSKA (reference sequence). The CDR3 runs 12 residues. CDR3 in DNA: TGCAGTGCTAGAGATCCACAAGAGACCCAGTACTTC. Its translation: CSARDPQETQYF.

This chain links TRBV27 with TRBJ2-5; perhaps TRBD2 as D (6 bases). V lost 2 bases and J 1 base, leaving 14 bases between the germline ends. The CDR3 contains 16 residues. CDR1 MNHEY and CDR2 SMNVEV come from the germline V gene (reference sequence). CDR3 nucleotide sequence: TGTGCCAGCAGTTTAAGGGGCCGGACTATCCAAGAGACCCAGTACTTC. This gives the protein CASSLRGRTIQETQYF.

As to this clonotype: A junction end diverges from the germline sequence, so it may reflect a read error. The chain carries TRBV28 and TRBJ2-7; D call uncertain. The CDR3 covers 11 residues. CDR1 MDHEN and CDR2 SYDVKM come from the germline V gene. The CDR3 reads CVSSFLYEQYF. Written as DNA, the CDR3 is TGTGTCAGCAGTTTTCTGTACGAGCAGTACTTC.

Points on this clonotype: This may be a read error: a much more frequent sequence differs by one nucleotide. This sequence joins TRBV6-5 and TRBJ1-2, with D possibly being TRBD1 (6 bases). The germline CDR1 and CDR2 sequences are MNHEY and SVGAGI. The V and J ends lost 6 bases and 3 bases respectively, with 8 bases between them. This CDR3 is 12 amino acids long. CDR3 in DNA: TGTGCCAGCAGCACAGGGTACTATGGCTACACCTTC. Amino acid sequence: CASSTGYYGYTF.

This clonotype was counted at least ten times. V and J are TRBV5-6 and TRBJ2-1, with TRBD2 as a possible D gene (6 bases). CDR3 size: 15 residues. Deletions cut 0 bases from V and 5 bases from J, with 12 bases between. CDR1 SGHDT and CDR2 YYEEEE come from the germline V gene. CDR3 sequence (DNA): TGTGCCAGCAGCTTGGGATCGGGACTCAACAATGAGCAGTTCTTC. Amino acid sequence: CASSLGSGLNNEQFF. The full variable domain, completed using reference TRBV5-6 and TRBJ2-1, is DAGVTQSPTHLIKTRGQQVTLRCSPKSGHDTVSWYQQALGQGPQFIFQYYEEEERQRGNFPDRFSGHQFPNYSSELNVNALLLGDSALYLCASSLGSGLNNEQFFGPGTRLTVL.

This clonotype has only a few counts. The chain joins TRBV9 to TRBJ2-1; tentative D call: TRBD2 (5 bases). The length of the CDR3 is 15 residues. V shed 0 bases and J shed 9 bases, with 16 bases lying between them. CDR1 and CDR2 (germline): SGDLS, YYNGEE. CDR3 in DNA: TGTGCCAGCAGCGTAGGTACCCCGGGAACCGGTGAGCAGTTCTTC. It codes for CASSVGTPGTGEQFF. Full variable domain (missing parts from reference TRBV9 and TRBJ2-1): DSGVTQTPKHLITATGQRVTLRCSPRSGDLSVYWYQQSLDQGLQFLIQYYNGEERAKGNILERFSAQQFPDLHSELNLSSLELGDSALYFCASSVGTPGTGEQFFGPGTRLTVL.

In its sample, this clonotype was seen many times. V usage is TRBV13 and J usage is TRBJ2-5; TRBD1 matches at 8 bases. J lost 5 bases, V lost 4 bases, and 3 bases had no gene match. The CDR3 loop spans 13 amino acids. CDR1 PRHDT and CDR2 FYEKMQ come from the germline V gene (reference sequence). The CDR3 sequence is CASSSTGVETQYF. Written as DNA, the CDR3 is TGTGCCAGCAGCTCGACAGGGGTTGAGACCCAGTACTTC.

This rearrangement joins TRBV5-1 to TRBJ1-2; tentative D call: TRBD1 (5 bases). This CDR3 is built from 15 residues. The germline CDR1 and CDR2 sequences are SGHRS and YFSETQ. Trimming shortened V by 4 bases and J by 0 bases, and 13 bases separated the two germline ends. CDR3 amino acids: CASSPGGVTNYGYTF. Here the CDR3 DNA reads TGCGCCAGCAGCCCGGGAGGGGTAACTAACTATGGCTACACCTTC.

The chain carries TRBV12-3 or TRBV12-4 and TRBJ2-7; 7 bases line up with TRBD1. The CDR3 is 14 amino acids. Unmatched junction bases numbered 5, after V lost 4 bases and J lost 2 bases. The CDR3 region is CASSSTGLAYEQYF. In nucleotides, the CDR3 is TGTGCCAGCAGTTCGACAGGGCTGGCCTACGAGCAGTACTTC.

The CDR3 region is CALRGGAEETQYF. The CDR3, as DNA: TGTGCCCTTAGGGGCGGGGCGGAAGAGACCCAGTACTTC. The chain couples TRBV10-3 to TRBJ2-5; possible D gene TRBD2, 6 bases. Germline values: CDR1 ENHRY, CDR2 SYGVKD. This CDR3 region has 13 residues. Deletions cut 11 bases from V and 3 bases from J, with 16 bases between.

CDR3 residues: CASSQGSGYSNQPQHF. CDR3 nucleotide sequence: TGTGCCAGCAGCCAAGGATCAGGTTATAGCAATCAGCCCCAGCATTTT. The chain links TRBV3-1 to TRBJ1-5; no reliable D call. V lost 1 base and J 0 bases, leaving 10 bases between the germline ends. The CDR3 is 16 amino acids. Germline assignment: CDR1 LGHDT and CDR2 YNNKEL (reference sequence).

The rearrangement links TRBV7-2 to TRBJ2-7, with D uncertain. Germline V gene sequence: CDR1 SGHTA, CDR2 FQGNSA. Deletions cut 1 base from V and 1 base from J, with 11 bases between. The CDR3 length is 15 residues. CDR3 nucleotides: TGTGCCAGCAGCTTAGTGGCGGACGGGTCCTACGAGCAGTACTTC. Amino acid sequence: CASSLVADGSYEQYF.

This clonotype was recorded a few times. The chain couples TRBV27 to TRBJ2-3; no reliable D call. V lost 4 bases and J 2 bases, leaving 10 bases between the germline ends. CDR1 MNHEY and CDR2 SMNVEV come from the germline V gene (reference sequence). The CDR3 extends over 14 amino acids. In DNA, the CDR3 is TGTGCCAGCAGTTCGCAGGAGCCCACAGATACGCAGTATTTT. Translating it yields CASSSQEPTDTQYF.

A word on this clonotype: Possible read error: a much larger clone is one base away. The chain has TRBV28 and TRBJ1-6; TRBD1 is a possible D gene (5 bases). V was pared by 6 bases and J by 0 bases, with 18 bases between. The germline V gene encodes CDR1 MDHEN and CDR2 SYDVKM. The CDR3 has 18 amino acids. The CDR3 loop is CASSRSAGLGSYNSPLHF. CDR3 coding DNA: TGTGCCAGCAGCCGATCAGCAGGGCTAGGCTCCTATAATTCACCCCTCCACTTT.

The chain carries TRBV30 and TRBJ2-7; 8 bases agree with TRBD1. There are 13 residues in the CDR3. Per the germline V gene, CDR1 is GTSNPN and CDR2 is SVGIG (reference sequence). Trimming at V came to 3 bases and at J to 5 bases, leaving 6 bases not matched to a gene. CDR3: CAWSPGQGDEQYV. CDR3 sequence (DNA): TGTGCCTGGAGCCCCGGACAGGGAGACGAGCAGTACGTC.

This clonotype showed up just a few times. The V and J genes are TRBV20-1 and TRBJ2-5; the match to TRBD1 covers 8 bases. V lost 3 bases, J lost 4 bases, and 7 bases stayed unmatched. From germline, CDR1 is DFQATT and CDR2 SNEGSKA (reference sequence). The CDR3 runs to 14 residues. CDR3 nucleotide sequence: TGCAGTGCTAGGGATACAGGGGGTCGAGAGACCCAGTACTTC. This codes for CSARDTGGRETQYF.

V usage is TRBV12-3 or TRBV12-4 and J usage is TRBJ2-7; 11 bases align to TRBD2. After removal of 4 bases from V and 2 bases from J, the junction contained 1 base not matched to a gene. The CDR3 is 14 amino acids. CDR3 region: CASSSLAGAYEQYF. The CDR3, as DNA: TGTGCCAGCAGTTCACTAGCGGGAGCCTACGAGCAGTACTTC.

V and J are TRBV29-1 and TRBJ2-7; the D gene is possibly TRBD1 (6 bases). The CDR3 totals 10 residues. Germline assignment: CDR1 SQVTM and CDR2 ANQGSEA. The V end was cut by 4 bases, the J end by 6 bases, with 7 bases between. The CDR3 loop reads CSVGDIEQYF. Here the CDR3 DNA reads TGCAGCGTTGGGGACATCGAGCAGTACTTC.